A single sample is the source of the 9 T cell receptor beta chains below, sequenced in a study of T-cell memory formation after mild COVID-19. Each CDR3 protein is one row after TCRdb ran MiXCR on the 5' RACE reads. The table includes approximately 340,000 distinct CDR3 sequences, under 15% detected once. Sequenced sample: PBMCs or a T cell subset sorted from them (not recorded which). The origin of the receptors is a man between 18 and 29 years old who had mild COVID-19 (a few samples of this study predate the infection). Cell type and time point are not known.

A few counts support this clonotype. V is TRBV4-1 and J is TRBJ2-3, with D possibly matching TRBD2 (7 bases). The CDR3 extends over 15 amino acids. The germline V and J ends were trimmed by 0 bases and 2 bases, with 9 bases remaining between them. CDR1 and CDR2 from the germline V gene are MGHRA and YSYEKL. The CDR3 nucleotides read TGCGCCAGCAGCCAAGATGCGGGGGCCACAGATACGCAGTATTTT. Protein sequence: CASSQDAGATDTQYF.

This clonotype was counted between two and nine times. Written as DNA, the CDR3 is TGCAGTGCTAGAGGGGGCGGGGGACACGCCCTCACAGATACGCAGTATTTT. Translating gives CSARGGGGHALTDTQYF. This chain connects TRBV20-1 to TRBJ2-3; weak D call: TRBD2 (7 bases). Germline assignment: CDR1 DFQATT and CDR2 SNEGSKA (reference sequence). Trimming took 1 base from V and 2 from J, leaving 19 bases between them. The CDR3 spans 17 residues.

The rearrangement links TRBV18 to TRBJ2-3; D is undetermined. Trimming removed 0 bases from V and 3 bases from J, with 10 bases in between. Germline V gene sequence: CDR1 KGHSH, CDR2 LQKENI. The CDR3 totals 15 residues. The CDR3 sequence: CASSPPGIGTDTQYF. CDR3 in DNA: TGTGCCAGCTCACCACCAGGGATTGGGACAGATACGCAGTATTTT.

This clonotype appeared a few times. The rearrangement links TRBV28 to TRBJ2-2, with a possible D match to TRBD1 (5 bases). The CDR3 loop spans 13 amino acids. Between the trimmed V and J ends, which lost 7 bases and 3 bases, there was a span of 9 bases. Germline loops: CDR1 MDHEN, CDR2 SYDVKM. The CDR3 region is CASKGFYTGELFF. In nucleotides, the CDR3 is TGTGCCAGCAAGGGGTTTTACACCGGGGAGCTGTTTTTT.

This clonotype was recorded at least ten times. The rearrangement links TRBV4-3 to TRBJ2-1; 11 bases are shared with TRBD2. The CDR3 is 16 residues long. The V gene's germline CDR1 is LGHNA and CDR2 YSLEER. V lost 1 base to trimming and J lost 4 bases; unmatched junction nucleotides: 3. For the CDR3, the DNA is TGCGCCAGCAGCCAAGGGGTAGCGGGGGGGTACAATGAGCAGTTCTTC. Encoded protein: CASSQGVAGGYNEQFF.

The CDR3 loop reads CASGGPHRGGYGYTF. As DNA, the CDR3 is TGTGCCAGCGGGGGACCGCACAGGGGAGGCTATGGCTACACCTTC. The genes are TRBV6-2 or TRBV6-3 and TRBJ1-2; 7 nucleotides line up with TRBD1. Germline V gives CDR1 MNHEY, CDR2 SVGEGT. The trim removed 8 bases at V and 4 bases at J, leaving 13 bases unmatched. The CDR3 covers 15 residues.

This clonotype was seen many times. This rearrangement joins TRBV9 to TRBJ2-2; possibly TRBD2 for D (5 bases). The length of the CDR3 is 14 residues. V was trimmed by 4 bases and J by 8 bases, leaving 15 bases between them. Germline V CDR1 and CDR2: SGDLS, YYNGEE. DNA of the CDR3: TGTGCCAGCAGCATTCGGACCGGCGGGGGGGAGCTGTTTTTT. This sequence encodes CASSIRTGGGELFF.

This chain uses TRBV28 with TRBJ2-5, with TRBD2 matching over 9 bases. This CDR3 contains 14 residues. Germline lookup yields CDR1 MDHEN and CDR2 SYDVKM. With V trimmed by 10 bases and J by 0 bases, 6 bases remained unmatched. DNA of the CDR3: TGTGCCACGGGACTAGCAGCACACCAAGAGACCCAGTACTTC. Translating gives CATGLAAHQETQYF.

This clonotype has only a few counts. The chain carries TRBV5-1 and TRBJ2-2; D is unclear. CDR3 length: 14 residues. Trimming removed 1 base at V and 6 bases at J, with 10 bases between. Germline lookup yields CDR1 SGHRS and CDR2 YFSETQ. DNA for the CDR3: TGCGCCAGCAGCTTGAGACAAACCGCCGGGGAGCTGTTTTTT. It codes for CASSLRQTAGELFF.